This T cell receptor beta chain appears in the sequencing data of a study of CD8+ T cells in alopecia areata. Indicated treatment: oral pan-JAK inhibitor, 5-10 mg twice daily. In its sample, this clone was seen a few times. In each case, RNA was isolated and then reverse transcribed into cDNA as the sequencing template. Measured with immunoSEQ multiplex PCR; TCRdb has only the in-frame clones, and not every one. Among over 85,000 clones, roughly three fifths were seen once, and the ten largest hold less than 20%. The CDR3 is 12 amino acids. Trimming shortened V by 2 bases and J by 8 bases, and 6 bases separated the two germline ends. The germline V gene has CDR1 SGHTA and CDR2 FQGTGA.

The source of this sequence is a human donor with alopecia areata. This specimen was CD8+ T cells sorted from blood, taken at week 4, from a patient treated with tofacitinib. The chain uses TRBV7-3 and TRBJ2-2; D remains ambiguous. DNA of the CDR3: TGTGCCAGCAGCTTAGTTACGGGGGAGCTGTTTTTT. This encodes CASSLVTGELFF.